The source of this T cell receptor beta chain is a study of blood T cell repertoires in COVID-19. Methods used by the authors: Quantification of nucleated cells was approximated via reference gene primer amplification. Sequencing was performed with immunoSEQ multiplex PCR; in TCRdb, only in-frame clones are kept and a portion is missing. V and J calls and clone size are copied from that table; D and trimming were computed from the DNA. The data hold around 310,000 clones, with around 92% observed a single time. Donors in Cohort 3 counted as recovered after two negative PCRs, clearance, or symptom resolution. Germline CDR1 and CDR2: SGHRS and YFSETQ. CDR3 size: 17 residues. V shed 3 bases, J shed 7 bases, and the junction held 13 bases outside the gene matches.

The clonotype was recovered from a woman aged 25 to 39 who had recovered from COVID-19. The specimen was PBMCs or T cells enriched from blood (not recorded which). The chain recombines TRBV5-1 with TRBJ2-7; 13 bases line up with TRBD2. The DNA for the CDR3 is TGCGCCAGCAGCTCGGACAAGACTAGCGGGAGGATGCGTGAGCAGTACTTC. It specifies CASSSDKTSGRMREQYF.